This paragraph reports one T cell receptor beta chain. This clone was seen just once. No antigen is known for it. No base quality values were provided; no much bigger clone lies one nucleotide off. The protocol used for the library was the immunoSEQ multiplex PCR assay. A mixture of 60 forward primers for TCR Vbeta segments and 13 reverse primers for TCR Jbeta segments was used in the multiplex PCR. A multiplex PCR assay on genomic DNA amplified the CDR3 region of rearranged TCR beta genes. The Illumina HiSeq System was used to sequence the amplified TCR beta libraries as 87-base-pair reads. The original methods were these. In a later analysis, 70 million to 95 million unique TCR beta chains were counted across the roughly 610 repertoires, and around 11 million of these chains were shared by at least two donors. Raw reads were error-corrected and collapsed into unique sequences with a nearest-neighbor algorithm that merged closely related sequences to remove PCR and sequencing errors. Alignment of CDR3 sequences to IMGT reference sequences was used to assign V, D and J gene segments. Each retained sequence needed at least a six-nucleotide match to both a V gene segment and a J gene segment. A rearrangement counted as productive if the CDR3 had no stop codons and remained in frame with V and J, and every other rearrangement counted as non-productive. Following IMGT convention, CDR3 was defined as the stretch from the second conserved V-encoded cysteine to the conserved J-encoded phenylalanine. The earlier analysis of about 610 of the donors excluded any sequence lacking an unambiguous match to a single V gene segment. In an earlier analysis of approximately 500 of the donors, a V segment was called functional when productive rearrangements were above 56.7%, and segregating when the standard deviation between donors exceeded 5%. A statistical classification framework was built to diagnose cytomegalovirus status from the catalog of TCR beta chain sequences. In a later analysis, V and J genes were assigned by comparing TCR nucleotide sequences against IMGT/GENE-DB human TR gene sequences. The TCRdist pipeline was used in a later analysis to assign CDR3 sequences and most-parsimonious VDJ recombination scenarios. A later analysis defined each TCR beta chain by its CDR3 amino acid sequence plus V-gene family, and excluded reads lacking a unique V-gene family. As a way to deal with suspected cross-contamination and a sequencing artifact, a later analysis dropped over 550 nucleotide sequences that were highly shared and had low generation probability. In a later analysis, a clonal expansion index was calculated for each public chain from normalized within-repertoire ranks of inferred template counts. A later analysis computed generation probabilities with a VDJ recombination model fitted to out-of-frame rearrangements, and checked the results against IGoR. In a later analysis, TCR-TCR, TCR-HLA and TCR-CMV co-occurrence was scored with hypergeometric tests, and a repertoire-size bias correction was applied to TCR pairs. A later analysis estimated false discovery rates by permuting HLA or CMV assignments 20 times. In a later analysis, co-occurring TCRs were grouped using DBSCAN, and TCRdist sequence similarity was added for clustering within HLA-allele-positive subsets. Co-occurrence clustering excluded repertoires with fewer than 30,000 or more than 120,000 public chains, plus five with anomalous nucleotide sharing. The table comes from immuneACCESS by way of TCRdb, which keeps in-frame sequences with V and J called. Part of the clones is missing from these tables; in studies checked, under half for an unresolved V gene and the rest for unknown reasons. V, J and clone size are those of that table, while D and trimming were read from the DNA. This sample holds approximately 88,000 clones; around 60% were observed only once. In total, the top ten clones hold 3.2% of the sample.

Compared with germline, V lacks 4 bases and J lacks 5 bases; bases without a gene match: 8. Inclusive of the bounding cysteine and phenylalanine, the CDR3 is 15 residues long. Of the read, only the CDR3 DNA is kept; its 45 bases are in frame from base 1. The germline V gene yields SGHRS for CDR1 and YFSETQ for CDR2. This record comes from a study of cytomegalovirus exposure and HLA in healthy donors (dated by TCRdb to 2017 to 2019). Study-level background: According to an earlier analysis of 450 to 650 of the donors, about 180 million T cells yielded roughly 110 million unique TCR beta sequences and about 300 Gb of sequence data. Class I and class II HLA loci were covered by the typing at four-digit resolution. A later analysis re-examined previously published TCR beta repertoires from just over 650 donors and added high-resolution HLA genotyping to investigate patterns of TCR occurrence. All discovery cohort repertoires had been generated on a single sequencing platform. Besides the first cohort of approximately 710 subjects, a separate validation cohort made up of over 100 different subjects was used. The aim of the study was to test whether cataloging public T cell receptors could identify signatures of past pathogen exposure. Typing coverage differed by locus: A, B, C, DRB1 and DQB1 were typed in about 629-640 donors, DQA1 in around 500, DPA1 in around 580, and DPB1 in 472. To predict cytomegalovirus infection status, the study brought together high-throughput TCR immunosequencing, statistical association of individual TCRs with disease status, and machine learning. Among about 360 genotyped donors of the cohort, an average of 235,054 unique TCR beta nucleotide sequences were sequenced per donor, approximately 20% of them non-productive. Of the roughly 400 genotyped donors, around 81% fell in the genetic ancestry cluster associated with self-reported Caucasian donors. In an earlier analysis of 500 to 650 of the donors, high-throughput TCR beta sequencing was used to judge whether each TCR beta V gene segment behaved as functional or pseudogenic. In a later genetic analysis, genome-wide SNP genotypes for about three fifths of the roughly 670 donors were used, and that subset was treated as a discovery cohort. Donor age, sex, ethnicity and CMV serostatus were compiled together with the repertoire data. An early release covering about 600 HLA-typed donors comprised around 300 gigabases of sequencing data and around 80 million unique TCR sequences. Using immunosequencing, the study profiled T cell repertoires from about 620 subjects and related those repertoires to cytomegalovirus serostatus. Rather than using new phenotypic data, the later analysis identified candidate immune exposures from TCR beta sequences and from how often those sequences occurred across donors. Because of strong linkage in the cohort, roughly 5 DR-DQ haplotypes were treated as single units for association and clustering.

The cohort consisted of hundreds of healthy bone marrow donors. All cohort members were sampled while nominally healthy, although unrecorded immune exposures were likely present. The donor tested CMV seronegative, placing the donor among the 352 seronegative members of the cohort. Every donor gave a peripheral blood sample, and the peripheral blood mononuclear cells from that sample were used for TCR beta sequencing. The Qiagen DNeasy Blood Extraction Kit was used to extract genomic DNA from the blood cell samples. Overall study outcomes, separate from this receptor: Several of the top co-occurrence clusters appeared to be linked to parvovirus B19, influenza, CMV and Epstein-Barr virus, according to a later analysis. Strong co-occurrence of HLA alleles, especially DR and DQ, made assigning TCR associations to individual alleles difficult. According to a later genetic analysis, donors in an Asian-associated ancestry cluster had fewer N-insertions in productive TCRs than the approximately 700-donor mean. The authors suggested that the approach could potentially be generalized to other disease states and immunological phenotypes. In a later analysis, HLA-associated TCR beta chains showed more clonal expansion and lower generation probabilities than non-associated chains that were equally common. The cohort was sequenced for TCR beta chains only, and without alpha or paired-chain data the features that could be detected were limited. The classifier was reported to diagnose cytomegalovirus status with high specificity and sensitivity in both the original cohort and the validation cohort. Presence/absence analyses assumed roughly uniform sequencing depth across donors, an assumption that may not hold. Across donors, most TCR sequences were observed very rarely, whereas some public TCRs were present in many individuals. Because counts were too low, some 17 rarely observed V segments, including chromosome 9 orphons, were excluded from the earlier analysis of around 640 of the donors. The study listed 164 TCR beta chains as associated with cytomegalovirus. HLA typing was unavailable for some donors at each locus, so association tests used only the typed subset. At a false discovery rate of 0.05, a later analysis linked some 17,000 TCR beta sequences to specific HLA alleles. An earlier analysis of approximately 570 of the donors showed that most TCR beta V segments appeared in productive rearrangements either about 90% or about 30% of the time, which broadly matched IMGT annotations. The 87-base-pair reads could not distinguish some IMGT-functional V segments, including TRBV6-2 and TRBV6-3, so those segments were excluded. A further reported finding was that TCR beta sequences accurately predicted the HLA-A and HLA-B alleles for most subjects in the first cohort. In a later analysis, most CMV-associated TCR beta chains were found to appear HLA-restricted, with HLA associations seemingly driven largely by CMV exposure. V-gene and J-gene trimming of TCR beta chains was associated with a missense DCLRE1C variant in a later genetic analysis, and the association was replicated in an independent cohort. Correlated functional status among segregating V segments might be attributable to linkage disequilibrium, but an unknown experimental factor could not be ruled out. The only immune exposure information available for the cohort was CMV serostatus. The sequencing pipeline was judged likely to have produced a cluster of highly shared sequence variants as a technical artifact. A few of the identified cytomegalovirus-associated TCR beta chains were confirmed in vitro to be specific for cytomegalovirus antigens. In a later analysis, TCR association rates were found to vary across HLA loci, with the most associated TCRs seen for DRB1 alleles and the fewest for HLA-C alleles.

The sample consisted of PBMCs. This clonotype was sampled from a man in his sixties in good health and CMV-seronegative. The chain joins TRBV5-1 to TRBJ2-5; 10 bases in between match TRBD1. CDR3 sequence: CASSEATGGRETQYF. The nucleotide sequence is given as TGCGCCAGCAGCGAAGCGACAGGGGGCCGGGAGACCCAGTACTTC.